Shown below are 22 T cell receptor beta chains from a single sample sequenced in a study of blood T cell repertoires in COVID-19. Generated by immunoSEQ multiplex PCR, the TCRdb table keeps only in-frame clones and is missing some. The sample lists about 270,000 clones; around 86% were seen once. Sequences were obtained from PBMCs or T cells enriched from blood (not recorded which). The origin of the receptors is a woman between 18 and 30 years old who had recovered from COVID-19.

The chain combines TRBV28 with TRBJ2-2; D gene uncertain. The germline V and J ends were trimmed by 6 bases and 3 bases, with 17 bases remaining between them. The CDR3 runs to 16 residues. Looked up from germline, CDR1 is MDHEN and CDR2 is SYDVKM. The CDR3: CASRSPPLLYTGELFF. The CDR3 DNA reads as TGTGCCAGCAGATCCCCCCCCTTACTTTACACCGGGGAGCTGTTTTTT.

This rearrangement joins TRBV13 to TRBJ2-7; a possible D gene is TRBD1 (6 bases). CDR3 size: 14 residues. Germline V gene lookup returns CDR1 PRHDT and CDR2 FYEKMQ (reference sequence). The V gene lost 5 bases and the J gene lost 0 bases, with 11 bases spanning the gap. The CDR3 DNA reads as TGTGCCAGCAGCCCGCGACAGGACTCCTACGAGCAGTACTTC. The encoded protein is CASSPRQDSYEQYF.

The chain carries TRBV5-4 and TRBJ2-5, with D possibly being TRBD2 (6 bases). Germline CDR1 is SGHNT and CDR2 is YYREEE (reference sequence). Trimming pared 4 bases from V and 3 bases from J, leaving 16 bases between. This CDR3 is 15 amino acids long. The CDR3 sequence is CASSPGLQREETQYF. The CDR3 bases are TGTGCCAGCAGCCCGGGACTGCAGCGAGAAGAGACCCAGTACTTC.

V usage is TRBV4-3 and J usage is TRBJ1-5; TRBD1 aligns across 10 bases. V gave up 0 bases and J gave up 6 bases; unmatched junction bases: 5. CDR1 LGHNA and CDR2 YSLEER come from the germline V gene. The CDR3 loop spans 16 amino acids. The chain's CDR3 is CASSQEPGQGGQPQHF. As DNA, the CDR3 is TGCGCCAGCAGCCAAGAGCCCGGACAGGGGGGTCAGCCCCAGCATTTT.

There are a few counts of this clone. This chain links TRBV7-2 with TRBJ2-5; TRBD1 aligns across 10 bases. The CDR3 is 16 residues long. V shed 1 base and J 4 bases; nucleotides not matched to a gene: 6. Germline V gene sequence: CDR1 SGHTA, CDR2 FQGNSA. The CDR3 DNA follows: TGTGCCAGCAGCTTAGGGGGACAGGGGAAGGGAGAGACCCAGTACTTC. Translating it yields CASSLGGQGKGETQYF.

V is TRBV7-3 and J is TRBJ2-1; TRBD1 is a possible D gene (6 bases). This CDR3 is 15 amino acids long. Trimming pared 6 bases from V and 6 bases from J, leaving 18 bases between. In germline, CDR1 is SGHTA, CDR2 FQGTGA. DNA of the CDR3: TGTGCCAGCAGACCGAACCGGGACACCCTCAATGAGCAGTTCTTC. Its protein is CASRPNRDTLNEQFF.

The chain joins TRBV3-1 (or the pseudogene TRBV3-2) to TRBJ2-3; 13 bases agree with TRBD2. J lost 6 bases, V lost 3 bases, and 15 bases had no gene match. Germline CDR1 is LGHDT and CDR2 is YNNKEL (reference sequence). There are 19 residues in the CDR3. The CDR3 is CASSHLRFTSGRAEDTQYF. CDR3 bases: TGTGCCAGCAGCCACTTAAGATTTACTAGCGGGAGGGCGGAGGATACGCAGTATTTT.

The J gene is TRBJ2-2, the V gene TRBV24-1; TRBD1 matches at 10 bases. The CDR3 contains 18 residues. The V gene's germline CDR1 is KGHDR and CDR2 SFDVKD. The junction had 7 bases not matched to a gene; V was cut back by 0 bases and J by 4 bases. Written as DNA, the CDR3 is TGTGCCACCAGTGATTTGCCCCGGACAGGGGGGGTCACCGGGGAGCTGTTTTTT. Amino acid sequence: CATSDLPRTGGVTGELFF.

The genes are TRBV14 and TRBJ2-7, with 9 bases fitting TRBD1. V gave up 3 bases and J gave up 2 bases; unmatched junction bases: 2. CDR3 length: 14 amino acids. Germline values: CDR1 SGHDN, CDR2 FVKESK. The CDR3 DNA reads TGTGCCAGCAGCCATTGGGACAGGGCCTACGAGCAGTACTTC. It translates to CASSHWDRAYEQYF.

The rearrangement links TRBV19 to TRBJ1-1; possibly TRBD1 for D (6 bases). V was cut by 6 bases and J by 0 bases, with 14 bases left in between. Germline CDR1 reads LNHDA; CDR2 reads SQIVND (reference sequence). The CDR3 is 15 residues long. The CDR3 is CASRFDRSLNTEAFF. The CDR3 DNA reads as TGTGCCAGTAGGTTCGACAGGTCCCTGAACACTGAAGCTTTCTTT.

The rearrangement joins TRBV30 to TRBJ2-7; TRBD2 matches at 8 bases. V shed 3 bases and J 2 bases; nucleotides not matched to a gene: 6. The V gene's germline CDR1 is GTSNPN and CDR2 SVGIG (reference sequence). The CDR3 sequence is 14 residues long. The CDR3 DNA is TGTGCCTGGAGCCTATCGGGAGGGCCCTACGAGCAGTACTTC. Residues: CAWSLSGGPYEQYF.

V usage is TRBV6-5 and J usage is TRBJ1-4, with 7 bases identical to TRBD1. V was clipped by 2 bases and J by 2 bases; unmatched bases: 2. Looked up from germline, CDR1 is MNHEY and CDR2 is SVGAGI. The CDR3 extends over 15 amino acids. As DNA, the CDR3 is TGTGCCAGCAGTTACATACAGGGGACTAATGAAAAACTGTTTTTT. The encoded protein is CASSYIQGTNEKLFF.

V is TRBV28 and J is TRBJ2-3; D is undetermined. The V end lost 3 bases, the J end lost 2 bases, and 9 bases lay between the germline ends. CDR1 and CDR2 (germline): MDHEN, SYDVKM. The CDR3 is 14 amino acids. CDR3 protein: CASSFRQATDTQYF. In DNA, the CDR3 is TGTGCCAGCAGTTTTAGGCAGGCCACAGATACGCAGTATTTT.

CDR3 DNA sequence: TGTGCCAGTAGTATAGAGTCGATGCGGGACAGTCGACAAACCTTC. Translation: CASSIESMRDSRQTF. The chain joins TRBV19 to TRBJ1-2; 7 bases align to TRBD1. Germline assignment: CDR1 LNHDA and CDR2 SQIVND (reference sequence). Trimming at V came to 0 bases and at J to 14 bases, leaving 15 bases not matched to a gene. The CDR3 extends over 15 amino acids. The variable domain in full, completed from reference TRBV19 and TRBJ1-2, reads DGGITQSPKYLFRKEGQNVTLSCEQNLNHDAMYWYRQDPGQGLRLIYYSQIVNDFQKGDIAEGYSVSREKKESFPLTVTSAQKNPTAFYLCASSIESMRDSRQTFGSGTRLTVV.

This clone was counted only a few times. The chain carries TRBV6-5 and TRBJ1-4, with unresolved D. V dropped 0 bases and J dropped 6 bases, with 8 bases sitting between them. Germline loops: CDR1 MNHEY, CDR2 SVGAGI. The CDR3 spans 14 residues. The CDR3 DNA reads as TGTGCCAGCAGTTACTCTCTGGGAGATGAAAAACTGTTTTTT. This sequence encodes CASSYSLGDEKLFF.

This chain uses TRBV1 with TRBJ2-1; the table's D call TRBD1 went unverified against the DNA. TRBV1 is noted as a pseudogene. The CDR3 loop spans 15 amino acids. This chain's CDR3 is CTSSLPQGSYNEQFF. The CDR3 DNA sequence: TGCACCAGCAGCCTGCCGCAGGGCTCCTACAATGAGCAGTTCTTC.

The chain recombines TRBV20-1 with TRBJ1-3, with D unresolved. V lost 1 base and J lost 8, with 6 bases in between. The CDR3 contains 11 residues. The germline V gene has CDR1 DFQATT and CDR2 SNEGSKA (reference sequence). CDR3 DNA: TGCAGTGCTAGAGTAGATCACACCATATATTTT. Residues: CSARVDHTIYF.

The chain links TRBV29-1 to TRBJ1-1; 9 positions agree with TRBD1. This CDR3 is 15 amino acids long. CDR1 is SQVTM, CDR2 ANQGSEA, per germline. CDR3 loop: CSPRDRVSMNTEAFF. Here the CDR3 DNA reads TGCAGTCCCCGGGACAGGGTTTCCATGAACACTGAAGCTTTCTTT.

The chain uses TRBV7-8 and TRBJ2-3; a possible D gene is TRBD1 (6 bases). The CDR3 consists of 16 residues. Germline CDR1 and CDR2: SGHVS and FQNEAQ. Between the trimmed V and J ends, which lost 5 bases and 1 base, there was a span of 16 bases. CDR3 sequence reads: CASSPFGGRGTDTQYF. In nucleotides, the CDR3 is TGTGCCAGCAGCCCGTTTGGGGGCAGGGGCACAGATACGCAGTATTTT. Looking up the rest from reference TRBV7-8 and TRBJ2-3 gives the full variable domain: GAGVSQSPRYKVAKRGQDVALRCDPISGHVSLFWYQQALGQGPEFLTYFQNEAQLDKSGLPSDRFFAERPEGSVSTLKIQRTQQEDSAVYLCASSPFGGRGTDTQYFGPGTRLTVL.

This clone was counted a single time. The chain employs TRBV25-1 and TRBJ1-2; 9 bases fit TRBD1. The CDR3 loop spans 14 amino acids. V trimming: 5 bases; J trimming: 10 bases; junction bases outside the gene matches: 11. The germline V gene encodes CDR1 MGHDK and CDR2 SYGVNS. The CDR3 here is CASSPWGQGSVYTF. DNA of the CDR3: TGTGCCAGCAGTCCGTGGGGACAGGGTTCTGTCTACACCTTC.

The rearrangement links TRBV25-1 to TRBJ1-4; D not certain. The CDR3 is made up of 18 amino acids. Per germline, CDR1 MGHDK and CDR2 SYGVNS. V lost 3 bases to trimming and J lost 0 bases, with 17 bases between them. CDR3 region: CASSDGVRRRATNEKLFF. As DNA, the CDR3 is TGTGCCAGCAGTGATGGTGTGCGCAGGAGGGCAACTAATGAAAAACTGTTTTTT. Full variable domain (missing parts from reference TRBV25-1 and TRBJ1-4): EADIYQTPRYLVIGTGKKITLECSQTMGHDKMYWYQQDPGMELHLIHYSYGVNSTEKGDLSSESTVSRIRTEHFPLTLESARPSHTSQYLCASSDGVRRRATNEKLFFGSGTQLSVL.

J is TRBJ1-1 and V is TRBV6-5; 8 bases fit TRBD1. Germline CDR1 MNHEY, CDR2 SVGAGI. Trimming removed 7 bases from V and 11 bases from J; junction bases left unmatched: 6. The CDR3 is 11 amino acids. CDR3 sequence reads: CASKFGTGAFF. CDR3 in DNA: TGTGCCAGCAAGTTTGGGACAGGCGCTTTCTTT.